These 8 T cell receptor beta chains came from one sample sequenced in a study of blood T cells in healthy people across ages. The use of a sample-barcoded 5' primer and a J-beta primer mix characterized a second PCR of about 7 to 12 cycles. Using its own MiXCR run on the 5' RACE reads, TCRdb lists one record per CDR3 protein. The sample lists around 1,700,000 distinct CDR3 sequences, approximately 30% seen once, with roughly 8.2% in the top ten. Sequenced input: blood. Receptors originate from a woman in her 30s in good health.

This sequence joins TRBV5-5 and TRBJ1-4, with D tentatively TRBD1 (5 bases). Germline V CDR1 and CDR2: SGHKS, YYEKEE (reference sequence). CDR3 size: 20 residues. Trimming shortened V by 1 base and J by 0 bases, and 22 bases separated the two germline ends. The CDR3 loop reads CASSLRGLGLKLATNEKLFF. The DNA of the CDR3 is TGTGCCAGCAGCTTGAGGGGACTGGGACTTAAACTTGCAACTAATGAAAAACTGTTTTTT.

As concerns this clonotype: Since a much larger clone is just one base distant, this may be a read error. The genes are TRBV27 and TRBJ1-2; D gene unclear. V dropped 6 bases and J dropped 4 bases, with 15 bases sitting between them. Per the germline V gene, CDR1 is MNHEY and CDR2 is SMNVEV (reference sequence). The CDR3 runs to 14 residues. CDR3 bases: TGTGCCAGCAGATCTAACACCGAGGGCTATGGCTACACCTTC. Translating it yields CASRSNTEGYGYTF.

This chain links TRBV4-3 with TRBJ2-3; 16 bases are a match to TRBD2. The CDR3 is made up of 19 amino acids. Germline loops: CDR1 LGHNA, CDR2 YSLEER. V lost 3 bases to trimming and J lost 4 bases; unmatched junction nucleotides: 10. This CDR3 reads CASSQGLAGGPRFPDTQYF. The CDR3 coding sequence is TGCGCCAGCAGCCAGGGACTAGCGGGAGGGCCGAGGTTCCCAGATACGCAGTATTTT.

This clonotype occurred a few times. This chain uses TRBV30 with TRBJ1-1; no clear D. The CDR3 is 12 amino acids. From germline, CDR1 is GTSNPN and CDR2 SVGIG (reference sequence). V was shortened by 7 bases and J by 1 base, with 10 bases between the two germline ends. The CDR3 protein is CASDESNTEAFF. DNA for the CDR3: TGTGCCTCGGACGAGTCGAACACTGAAGCTTTCTTT. The full variable domain, in which reference TRBV30 and TRBJ1-1 provide the parts outside the CDR3, is SQTIHQWPATLVQPVGSPLSLECTVEGTSNPNLYWYRQAAGRGLQLLFYSVGIGQISSEVPQNLSASRPQDRQFILSSKKLLLSDSGFYLCASDESNTEAFFGQGTRLTVV.

This sequence joins TRBV9 and TRBJ2-1; D tentatively reads TRBD1 or TRBD2 (5 bases each). Trimming pared 0 bases from V and 7 bases from J, leaving 17 bases between. This CDR3 has 16 residues. The germline V gene has CDR1 SGDLS and CDR2 YYNGEE. The CDR3, as DNA: TGTGCCAGCAGCGTAGCTTCCGGGACGCAACCTAATGAGCAGTTCTTC. Its protein product is CASSVASGTQPNEQFF.

At least ten counts were recorded for this clonotype. CDR3 region: CASSAIVLRRGVLNEQFF. For the CDR3, the DNA is TGTGCCAGCAGTGCGATCGTCCTACGGCGGGGGGTGCTCAATGAGCAGTTCTTC. J is TRBJ2-1 and V is TRBV28; 8 nucleotides match TRBD2. Unmatched junction bases numbered 18, after V lost 5 bases and J lost 6 bases. This CDR3 has 18 residues. Per the germline V gene, CDR1 is MDHEN and CDR2 is SYDVKM. Full variable domain (missing parts from reference TRBV28 and TRBJ2-1): DVKVTQSSRYLVKRTGEKVFLECVQDMDHENMFWYRQDPGLGLRLIYFSYDVKMKEKGDIPEGYSVSREKKERFSLILESASTNQTSMYLCASSAIVLRRGVLNEQFFGPGTRLTVL.

Details on this clonotype: Compared with germline, one end of the junction differs, possibly owing to a read error. This chain joins TRBV2 and TRBJ2-6; possibly TRBD1 for D (5 bases). Germline V CDR1 and CDR2: SNHLY, FYNNEI. The CDR3 sequence is 15 residues long. CDR3 sequence: CTSTRRGSGANVLTF. CDR3 in DNA: TGTACCAGCACCAGAAGGGGTTCTGGGGCCAACGTCCTGACTTTC.

The rearrangement uses TRBV29-1 and TRBJ2-3; 12 nucleotides line up with TRBD2. Trimming cost V 8 bases and J 2 bases; bases outside gene matches: 5. The CDR3 contains 14 residues. The V gene's germline CDR1 is SQVTM and CDR2 ANQGSEA. CDR3 DNA sequence: TGCAGCAGGGGACTAGCGGGCCACACAGATACGCAGTATTTT. Protein: CSRGLAGHTDTQYF.